The present TCR beta chain was sequenced within a study of Ad26.COV2.S vaccination and SARS-CoV-2 variants (dated by TCRdb to the early 2020s). As for the study more broadly: Donors in the vaccine arm were drawn from COV1001, a phase I-IIa trial of Ad26.COV2.S in healthy adults that was multicentre, randomized, double-blind and placebo-controlled. Ad26.COV2.S was administered intramuscularly at a dose of 5x10^10 or 1x10^11 viral particles, either as one shot or as two shots given 56 days apart. TCRbeta repertoire sequencing served as the tool for gauging how specific and how broad the SARS-CoV-2-reactive T cell receptors were following Ad26.COV2.S vaccination. The TCR-sequenced set comprised about 32 samples: some 19 Ad26.COV2.S vaccine recipients, 5 placebo recipients and 8 SARS-CoV-2 convalescent individuals. Trial participants were randomized into five groups of five, in which low-dose or high-dose Ad26.COV2.S was given once or twice, or placebo was given on both occasions. Throughout the experiments and outcome assessment, investigators stayed blinded to trial group allocation. What the authors observed across the whole study: Compared with placebo recipients, Ad26.COV2.S recipients showed higher spike-specific TCR breadth (P = 0.0014). It was noted by the authors that total T cell responses may have been underestimated by the TCR breadth and depth analyses. Vaccine and placebo recipients had comparable non-spike TCR breadth, which fits with the vaccine containing only spike. Substantial breadth of spike-specific CD8+ and CD4+ T cell responses was reported after vaccination. The study was not powered to compare responses between vaccine doses or regimens.

The immunoSEQ Assay was the method used to sequence TCRbeta CDR3 regions. After extraction, genomic DNA underwent amplification by bias-controlled multiplex PCR, followed by high-throughput sequencing. In the paper's pipeline: To quantify the absolute abundance of every unique TCRbeta CDR3 region, sequences were collapsed and filtered. T cell fraction was estimated by normalizing TCRbeta template counts to usable DNA, with usable DNA measured through amplification of reference genes found in all nucleated cells. Repertoire TCRs were annotated as SARS-CoV-2-specific when V gene, CDR3 amino acid sequence and J gene were exactly matched to a known reactive TCR set. MIRA supplied the reference SARS-CoV-2 TCR set, which was filtered for enrichment in COVID-19-positive ImmuneCODE repertoires so that public or cross-reactive TCRs were removed. Using the MIRA antigens, annotated TCRs were further analysed by specific ORF or by position within an ORF. Breadth was defined as annotated unique rearrangements over total unique productive rearrangements; depth was the summed frequency of those rearrangements. Group comparisons of TCR breadth used two-sided Wilcoxon rank-sum tests. The source is immuneACCESS, and TCRdb retained only in-frame sequences with V and J called. Part of the clones is not carried over; for the studies checked, unresolved V genes explain less than half of this, and the remainder is unexplained. The DNA gave D and trimming, while V, J and clone size come from that table. This sample has 300,000 to 400,000 clones in its table, and about 85% of those were observed once. The top ten clones comprise around 6.4% of the sample.

The treatment or condition label for this specimen denotes: 15 to 20 received Ad26.COV2.S at low or high dose, single or two shots; five or six received placebo; per-sample allocation not given. For vaccine and placebo recipients, the sequenced repertoires came from samples collected on day 63 after the first injection. In Cohort 1b, roughly 25 adults aged 18-55 years were enrolled at a single site in Boston, USA, between 29 July and 7 August 2020. As a vaccine, Ad26.COV2.S was a replication-incompetent adenovirus type 26 vector that expressed a prefusion-stabilized SARS-CoV-2 spike protein derived from the original Wuhan strain. From cysteine to phenylalanine, the CDR3 is 12 amino acids long. Of the read, only the CDR3 DNA is kept; its 36 bases are in frame from base 1. CDR1 MNHNY and CDR2 SVGAGI are derived from the germline V gene (reference sequence). Relative to germline, V is 6 bases shorter and J is 9 bases shorter, with 12 bases between their ends.

As for this clone: Its antigen is currently not known. No much larger clonotype is one base removed from it; base qualities were not supplied.

Recombination connected TRBV6-6 to TRBJ1-5; the D region possibly corresponds to TRBD1 (5 bases align). The sequencing here drew on peripheral blood, taken in a trial of Ad26.COV2.S vaccine versus placebo. This receptor was obtained from a person aged 18-65 years who received the Ad26.COV2.S COVID-19 vaccine or a placebo. The DNA sequence is TGTGCCAGCAGGGCCGGGGACGGGCCCCAGCATTTT. This translates into CASRAGDGPQHF.